This entry lists 28 T cell receptor beta chains sequenced from one sample in a study of early T cells in non-severe SARS-CoV-2 infection. TCRdb processed the 5' RACE reads anew with MiXCR; each CDR3 protein has one entry. The data hold 85,000 to 100,000 distinct CDR3 sequences, with over 15% observed a single time. The sample consisted of whole blood, taken at baseline. Receptors were obtained from an adult who was a healthcare worker with PCR-confirmed SARS-CoV-2 infection or an uninfected control (not recorded which).

V and J are TRBV7-9 and TRBJ2-5; 10 nucleotides agree with TRBD2. The CDR3 length is 13 residues. J gave up 5 bases and V 5 bases, and 2 bases lay outside the gene matches. Germline CDR1 reads SEHNR; CDR2 reads FQNEAQ (reference sequence). The DNA of the CDR3 is TGTGCCAGCAGCGCGGGACTAGCGGAGACCCAGTACTTC. Residues: CASSAGLAETQYF.

This clonotype was counted a few times. The J gene is TRBJ2-1, the V gene TRBV20-1; 10 nucleotides agree with TRBD2. The CDR3 contains 17 residues. CDR1 and CDR2 from the germline V gene are DFQATT and SNEGSKA (reference sequence). The V and J ends lost 3 bases and 5 bases, in that order; junction bases with no gene match: 13. CDR3 loop: CSASASGSPVGDNEQFF. The CDR3 DNA is TGCAGTGCTAGCGCTAGCGGGAGCCCCGTAGGCGACAATGAGCAGTTCTTC.

CDR3 sequence (DNA): TGTGCCAGCCCGGGGGAGACCCAGTACTTC. Protein sequence: CASPGETQYF. This rearrangement joins TRBV2 to TRBJ2-5; TRBD2 is a possible D gene (5 bases). Germline V gene lookup returns CDR1 SNHLY and CDR2 FYNNEI. CDR3 length: 10 residues. With 8 bases removed from V and 5 bases from J, the gap between germline ends came to 6 bases. Drawing the rest from reference TRBV2 and TRBJ2-5, the complete variable domain is EPEVTQTPSHQVTQMGQEVILRCVPISNHLYFYWYRQILGQKVEFLVSFYNNEISEKSEIFDDQFSVERPDGSNFTLKIRSTKLEDSAMYFCASPGETQYFGPGTRLLVL.

This chain links TRBV7-9 with TRBJ2-5; unclear D gene. The V gene's germline CDR1 is SEHNR and CDR2 FQNEAQ (reference sequence). Trimming pared 7 bases from V and 4 bases from J, leaving 13 bases between. This CDR3 is 13 amino acids long. DNA of the CDR3: TGTGCCAGCAATCAGTGGGAACGAGAGACCCAGTACTTC. Translation: CASNQWERETQYF.

The chain joins TRBV24-1 to TRBJ2-7; 8 bases are a match to TRBD1. Germline loops: CDR1 KGHDR, CDR2 SFDVKD. This CDR3 comprises 14 residues. The V segment lost 9 bases and the J segment 4 bases; nucleotides outside the gene matches: 10. CDR3 sequence reads: CATPYQGAVYEQYF. Written as DNA, the CDR3 is TGTGCCACCCCGTATCAGGGGGCGGTTTACGAGCAGTACTTC.

The rearrangement joins TRBV12-3 or TRBV12-4 to TRBJ2-7, with TRBD2 matching over 10 bases. CDR3 length equals 15 residues. With V trimmed by 5 bases and J by 5 bases, 9 bases remained unmatched. CDR3 region: CASSDSLAGRNEQYF. The CDR3 DNA sequence: TGTGCCAGCAGTGATTCACTAGCGGGACGGAACGAGCAGTACTTC.

CDR3: CASSYTGTGGSETQYF. The CDR3, as DNA: TGTGCCAGCAGTTACACCGGGACAGGGGGATCGGAGACCCAGTACTTC. The chain uses TRBV27 and TRBJ2-5; 11 bases line up with TRBD1. Trimming at V came to 4 bases and at J to 5 bases, leaving 9 bases not matched to a gene. Germline CDR1 MNHEY, CDR2 SMNVEV (reference sequence). The CDR3 sequence is 16 residues long.

The chain carries TRBV15 and TRBJ2-2, with 8 bases aligning to TRBD1. This CDR3 has 14 amino acids. The junction had 5 bases not matched to a gene; V was cut back by 6 bases and J by 5 bases. The V gene's germline CDR1 is LNHNV and CDR2 YYDKDF (reference sequence). This CDR3 reads CATSRQGRTGELFF. The CDR3 nucleotides read TGTGCCACCAGTAGACAGGGGAGGACCGGGGAGCTGTTTTTT.

A remark on this clonotype: This likely traces to a read error, being one base from a far larger clone. J is TRBJ2-2 and V is TRBV7-8, with unresolved D. The CDR3 spans 11 residues. Germline V lookup: CDR1 SGHVS, CDR2 FQNEAQ. Trimming stripped 4 bases from V and 5 bases from J, with 2 bases between. The CDR3 nucleotides read TGTGCCAGCAGCTGGACCGGGGAGCTGTTTTTT. Protein sequence: CASSWTGELFF.

The sample holds a few counts of this clonotype. The chain uses TRBV20-1 and TRBJ2-7, with D possibly being TRBD1 (5 bases). Germline V gene sequence: CDR1 DFQATT, CDR2 SNEGSKA (reference sequence). This CDR3 spans 13 amino acids. V gave up 7 bases and J gave up 4 bases, with 17 bases separating them. The CDR3 region is CSVRRTRPYEQYF. In DNA, the CDR3 is TGCAGTGTTCGTCGGACACGGCCTTACGAGCAGTACTTC.

The table lists this clonotype with many counts. V usage is TRBV3-2 and J usage is TRBJ2-1; TRBD1, the table's D call, lacks a check against the DNA. TRBV3-2 constitutes a pseudogene. The CDR3 sequence is 17 residues long. CDR3 DNA sequence: TGTGCCAGCAGCCAAGACGACAGCGCCCCGCCAGGGAATGAGCAGTTCTTC. This translates into CASSQDDSAPPGNEQFF.

The chain joins TRBV29-1 to TRBJ1-1; D is possibly TRBD1 (5 bases). CDR1 is SQVTM and CDR2 is ANQGSEA in the germline V gene. With 0 bases removed from V and 6 bases from J, the gap between germline ends came to 11 bases. CDR3 length equals 13 residues. CDR3 amino acids: CSVEEVGGPEAFF. The CDR3 DNA reads TGCAGCGTTGAAGAGGTGGGGGGTCCTGAAGCTTTCTTT.

The chain couples TRBV3-1 to TRBJ2-3; maybe TRBD2 (6 bases). V was trimmed by 5 bases and J by 3 bases, leaving 21 bases between them. Germline-derived CDR1 and CDR2 are LGHDT and YNNKEL (reference sequence). This CDR3 is 17 amino acids long. In DNA form, the CDR3 reads TGTGCCAGCAGCTTAAGCCCGGGAGATAGCGGAACAGATACGCAGTATTTT. It specifies CASSLSPGDSGTDTQYF.

This clonotype was seen only a few times. The chain joins TRBV18 to TRBJ1-5, with D hard to call. CDR1 and CDR2 from the germline V gene are KGHSH and LQKENI. V lost 3 bases to trimming and J lost 5 bases, with 8 bases between them. The CDR3 has 13 amino acids. CDR3 bases: TGTGCCAGCTCACCCGGGCGGGATCAGCCCCAGCATTTT. This sequence encodes CASSPGRDQPQHF.

The CDR3 nucleotides are TGTGCCAGCAGTTTGTCCGCCACAAGGACCATATATTTT. This sequence encodes CASSLSATRTIYF. J is TRBJ1-3 and V is TRBV28, with D unresolved. This CDR3 has 13 residues. V shed 3 bases and J shed 10 bases, with 13 bases lying between them. Germline loops: CDR1 MDHEN, CDR2 SYDVKM.

V gene TRBV3-1 combines with J gene TRBJ2-7; 13 bases align to TRBD2. CDR1 LGHDT and CDR2 YNNKEL come from the germline V gene (reference sequence). CDR3 length equals 17 residues. Trimming took 1 base from V and 3 from J; bases not matched to a gene: 6. Written as DNA, the CDR3 is TGTGCCAGCAGCCAAGTCGGCACTAGCGGGAGGGTCTACGAGCAGTACTTC. This codes for CASSQVGTSGRVYEQYF.

In its sample, this clonotype was seen a few times. Here the CDR3 DNA reads TGTGCCAGCAGCTCCAGCGGGGCCAATGAGCAGTTCTTC. This codes for CASSSSGANEQFF. The V gene is TRBV7-3, the J gene TRBJ2-1, with 7 bases identical to TRBD2. The germline CDR1 and CDR2 sequences are SGHTA and FQGTGA. V gave up 4 bases and J gave up 6 bases; unmatched junction bases: 3. The CDR3 extends over 13 amino acids.

The chain combines TRBV18 with TRBJ2-7; the match to TRBD2 covers 10 bases. The trim removed 2 bases at V and 2 bases at J, leaving 3 bases unmatched. The germline V gene encodes CDR1 KGHSH and CDR2 LQKENI. This CDR3 has 15 residues. In DNA, the CDR3 is TGTGCCAGCTCACCATCTAGCGGGAGTACCTACGAGCAGTACTTC. This translates into CASSPSSGSTYEQYF. The full variable domain, in which reference TRBV18 and TRBJ2-7 provide the parts outside the CDR3, is NAGVMQNPRHLVRRRGQEARLRCSPMKGHSHVYWYRQLPEEGLKFMVYLQKENIIDESGMPKERFSAEFPKEGPSILRIQQVVRGDSAAYFCASSPSSGSTYEQYFGPGTRLTVT.

J is TRBJ2-3 and V is TRBV27; D gene unclear. Trimming removed 5 bases from V and 2 bases from J, with 14 bases in between. In germline, CDR1 is MNHEY, CDR2 SMNVEV (reference sequence). The CDR3 contains 15 residues. In DNA, the CDR3 is TGTGCCAGCAGTCCACGGCTCAGTAACACAGATACGCAGTATTTT. It yields the protein CASSPRLSNTDTQYF.

The rearrangement joins TRBV5-4 to TRBJ2-1; D is uncertain. Germline-derived CDR1 and CDR2 are SGHNT and YYREEE (reference sequence). V was pared by 0 bases and J by 8 bases, with 6 bases between. This CDR3 is built from 12 residues. The CDR3, as DNA: TGTGCCAGCAGCTTGGGGGCCCATGAGCAGTTCTTC. Its protein is CASSLGAHEQFF.

This clonotype was counted a few times. The chain recombines TRBV28 with TRBJ1-3, with 7 positions matching TRBD1. Germline lookup yields CDR1 MDHEN and CDR2 SYDVKM. J lost 4 bases, V lost 3 bases, and 9 bases had no gene match. This CDR3 is built from 16 residues. CDR3: CASSFSWKDRGNTIYF. The CDR3 DNA sequence: TGTGCCAGCAGTTTTTCTTGGAAGGACAGGGGAAACACCATATATTTT.

The V gene is TRBV11-2, the J gene TRBJ2-7, with D unresolved. The germline gives CDR1 SGHAT, CDR2 FQNNGV. V was trimmed by 2 bases and J by 0 bases, leaving 26 bases between them. The CDR3 runs 20 residues. CDR3 loop: CASSLYPHVGSFDTSYEQYF. DNA of the CDR3: TGTGCCAGCAGCTTATATCCTCATGTCGGGTCTTTTGATACCTCCTACGAGCAGTACTTC.

The J gene is TRBJ1-6, the V gene TRBV12-3 or TRBV12-4; D gene unclear. V lost 1 base and J lost 7, with 8 bases in between. The CDR3 is made up of 14 amino acids. The DNA for the CDR3 is TGTGCCAGCAGTTTAGACAGCCAGAATTCACCCCTCCACTTT. Residues: CASSLDSQNSPLHF.

This clonotype was detected only a few times. The gene calls are TRBV19 and TRBJ1-5, with D perhaps TRBD1 (6 bases). The CDR3 loop spans 15 amino acids. Germline lookup yields CDR1 LNHDA and CDR2 SQIVND (reference sequence). With 2 bases removed from V and 0 bases from J, the gap between germline ends came to 8 bases. The DNA for the CDR3 is TGTGCCAGTAGTATAAGGGGGGATAGCAATCAGCCCCAGCATTTT. This sequence encodes CASSIRGDSNQPQHF. Together with reference TRBV19 and TRBJ1-5, the CDR3 gives the full variable domain: DGGITQSPKYLFRKEGQNVTLSCEQNLNHDAMYWYRQDPGQGLRLIYYSQIVNDFQKGDIAEGYSVSREKKESFPLTVTSAQKNPTAFYLCASSIRGDSNQPQHFGDGTRLSIL.

This clonotype showed up many times. The rearrangement uses TRBV28 and TRBJ2-1; the match to TRBD2 covers 9 bases. The CDR3 runs to 15 residues. The germline V gene has CDR1 MDHEN and CDR2 SYDVKM. J lost 9 bases, V lost 3 bases, and 9 bases had no gene match. CDR3 protein: CASSLAGGDWGEQFF. In DNA form, the CDR3 reads TGTGCCAGCAGTTTGGCGGGAGGGGACTGGGGTGAGCAGTTCTTC.

This clonotype was detected ten times or more. V gene TRBV4-1 combines with J gene TRBJ2-3; a possible D gene is TRBD2 (6 bases). V lost 1 base and J 2 bases, leaving 13 bases between the germline ends. The germline V gene has CDR1 MGHRA and CDR2 YSYEKL. This CDR3 comprises 16 residues. The CDR3: CASSQGSRDPTDTQYF. The CDR3 coding sequence is TGCGCCAGCAGCCAAGGGTCGCGGGACCCCACAGATACGCAGTATTTT.

This clonotype has more than one count but fewer than ten. The chain couples TRBV11-2 to TRBJ2-3; D is unclear. The ends were cut back, 5 bases at V and 2 bases at J, with 5 bases in the middle. CDR3 size: 12 residues. Germline lookup yields CDR1 SGHAT and CDR2 FQNNGV. The CDR3 sequence is CASSPHTDTQYF. In nucleotides, the CDR3 is TGTGCCAGCAGCCCCCACACAGATACGCAGTATTTT.

This chain connects TRBV28 to TRBJ2-2; TRBD2 aligns across 7 bases. The V gene end was trimmed by 4 bases and the J gene end by 11 bases; junction bases not matched to a gene: 10. This CDR3 is built from 14 residues. CDR1 and CDR2 from the germline V gene are MDHEN and SYDVKM. CDR3 residues: CASSSPSSSGELFF. The CDR3 nucleotides are TGTGCCAGCAGTTCCCCTTCTTCTAGCGGCGAGCTGTTTTTT.